The 22 T cell receptor beta chains presented below share a single source sample, sequenced in a study of circulating and synovial CD4+ cells in juvenile arthritis. Sequencing was performed with immunoSEQ multiplex PCR; in TCRdb, only in-frame clones are kept and a portion is missing. The sample records around 32,000 clones, about 95% being singletons. What was sequenced was CD4+ T cells from blood. The receptors were gathered from a human donor with juvenile idiopathic arthritis.

This rearrangement joins TRBV19 to TRBJ2-5; 11 bases are a match to TRBD2. The CDR3 contains 17 residues. V lost 0 bases, J lost 4 bases, and 7 bases stayed unmatched. Germline CDR1 LNHDA, CDR2 SQIVND (reference sequence). The DNA of the CDR3 is TGTGCCAGTAGTATAGATTTAACTAGCGGGAGCCCAGAGACCCAGTACTTC. Protein sequence: CASSIDLTSGSPETQYF.

This rearrangement joins TRBV5-5 to TRBJ2-1; D uncertain. The CDR3 has 15 amino acids. V was shortened by 0 bases and J by 4 bases, with 11 bases between the two germline ends. Per germline, CDR1 SGHKS and CDR2 YYEKEE (reference sequence). The CDR3 bases are TGTGCCAGCAGCTTGGGGCTAGAGTCGTACAATGAGCAGTTCTTC. Its protein is CASSLGLESYNEQFF.

The chain has TRBV30 and TRBJ1-1; TRBD1 matches 9 bases. The V segment lost 0 bases and the J segment 5 bases; nucleotides outside the gene matches: 13. The germline V gene encodes CDR1 GTSNPN and CDR2 SVGIG (reference sequence). The CDR3 is 17 amino acids. The chain's CDR3 is CAWSVQGAIHKETEAFF. CDR3 DNA: TGTGCCTGGAGTGTACAGGGGGCGATACATAAGGAGACTGAAGCTTTCTTT.

This chain connects TRBV6-5 to TRBJ2-3; TRBD2 is a possible D gene (5 bases). This CDR3 is 15 amino acids long. V was cut by 2 bases and J by 3 bases, with 12 bases left in between. CDR1 and CDR2 from the germline V gene are MNHEY and SVGAGI. The CDR3 sequence is CASSYEGVWTDTQYF. Written as DNA, the CDR3 is TGTGCCAGCAGTTACGAGGGAGTCTGGACAGATACGCAGTATTTT.

The V gene is TRBV5-4, the J gene TRBJ2-3, with 7 bases that match TRBD2. V shed 4 bases, J shed 6 bases, and the junction held 11 bases outside the gene matches. This CDR3 contains 15 residues. The V gene's germline CDR1 is SGHNT and CDR2 YYREEE (reference sequence). The CDR3 DNA is TGTGCCAGCAGCCGACGGGGAGGGCCCGTGGATACGCAGTATTTT. As protein: CASSRRGGPVDTQYF. Using reference TRBV5-4 and TRBJ2-3 for the parts outside the CDR3, the full variable domain is ETGVTQSPTHLIKTRGQQVTLRCSSQSGHNTVSWYQQALGQGPQFIFQYYREEENGRGNFPPRFSGLQFPNYSSELNVNALELDDSALYLCASSRRGGPVDTQYFGPGTRLTVL.

CDR3 protein: CASSPTTGYDYGYTF. For the CDR3, the DNA is TGTGCCAGCAGCCCGACGACAGGGTATGACTATGGCTACACCTTC. The chain joins TRBV5-6 to TRBJ1-2, with 7 bases aligning to TRBD1. Germline V gene lookup returns CDR1 SGHDT and CDR2 YYEEEE. The CDR3 contains 15 residues. Germline trimming cut 4 bases from V and 3 bases from J; bases unmatched to any gene: 9.

The chain has TRBV7-7 and TRBJ2-2, with TRBD1 as a possible D gene (6 bases). The CDR3 is 16 residues long. Per the germline V gene, CDR1 is SSHAT and CDR2 is FNYEAQ (reference sequence). V lost 5 bases, J lost 0 bases, and 13 bases lay in between. For the CDR3, the DNA is TGTGCCAGCAGCCAAAGACAGGTCCCGAACACCGGGGAGCTGTTTTTT. It yields the protein CASSQRQVPNTGELFF.

The V call is TRBV6-1, the J call TRBJ1-2; D gene unclear. The CDR3 has 13 residues. Germline V CDR1 and CDR2: MNHNS, SASEGT. Trimming shortened V by 6 bases and J by 2 bases, and 10 bases separated the two germline ends. Here the CDR3 reads CASSLAPNYGYTF. CDR3 DNA: TGTGCCAGCAGCCTGGCACCCAACTATGGCTACACCTTC.

This clone was seen a few times. The chain combines TRBV27 with TRBJ2-2; the match to TRBD2 covers 12 bases. The V gene's germline CDR1 is MNHEY and CDR2 SMNVEV (reference sequence). The V gene end was trimmed by 0 bases and the J gene end by 5 bases; junction bases not matched to a gene: 1. The length of the CDR3 is 16 residues. CDR3 amino acids: CASSLSLAGGTGELFF. The CDR3 nucleotides read TGTGCCAGCAGTTTATCTCTAGCGGGAGGGACCGGGGAGCTGTTTTTT.

The chain is built from TRBV5-8 and TRBJ2-3; a possible D gene is TRBD2 (5 bases). Trimming removed 2 bases from V and 8 bases from J, with 9 bases in between. This CDR3 spans 12 amino acids. Germline V gives CDR1 SGHTS, CDR2 YDEGEE. In DNA, the CDR3 is TGTGCCAGCAGCTTTGGACTGGGTACGCAGTATTTT. Translation gives CASSFGLGTQYF.

This clone was seen a handful of times. The chain recombines TRBV2 with TRBJ2-1; 7 bases are shared with TRBD2. The junction had 3 bases not matched to a gene; V was cut back by 1 base and J by 6 bases. There are 14 residues in the CDR3. CDR1 and CDR2 from the germline V gene are SNHLY and FYNNEI. In nucleotides, the CDR3 is TGTGCCAGCAGTGAAGAGGGAGGGGCCAATGAGCAGTTCTTC. It translates to CASSEEGGANEQFF.

The rearrangement joins TRBV15 to TRBJ2-2, with unresolved D. The CDR3 is 15 residues long. CDR1 LNHNV and CDR2 YYDKDF come from the germline V gene (reference sequence). The V end was cut by 5 bases, the J end by 0 bases, with 10 bases between. CDR3 amino acids: CATSPGRANTGELFF. The CDR3 region has the DNA TGTGCCACCAGCCCAGGCAGAGCGAACACCGGGGAGCTGTTTTTT.

The chain is built from TRBV15 and TRBJ2-7; D call uncertain. The CDR3 is made up of 13 amino acids. Germline CDR1 and CDR2: LNHNV and YYDKDF (reference sequence). Trimming removed 5 bases at V and 5 bases at J, with 13 bases between. CDR3 nucleotides: TGTGCCACCAGCCTCGTGGGCAATCACGAGCAGTACTTC. As protein: CATSLVGNHEQYF.

CDR3 sequence reads: CASHDLDRGSYEQYF. The DNA of the CDR3 is TGTGCCAGCCATGACCTGGACAGGGGCAGTTACGAGCAGTACTTC. The chain recombines TRBV27 with TRBJ2-7; TRBD1 matches 9 bases. Germline CDR1 is MNHEY and CDR2 is SMNVEV (reference sequence). The CDR3 sequence is 15 residues long. The V gene end was trimmed by 8 bases and the J gene end by 4 bases; junction bases not matched to a gene: 12.

This chain links TRBV30 with TRBJ2-2, with a weak D call TRBD1 (5 bases). The CDR3 sequence is 15 residues long. V was trimmed by 0 bases and J by 4 bases, leaving 12 bases between them. CDR1 and CDR2 from the germline V gene are GTSNPN and SVGIG (reference sequence). The chain's CDR3 is CAWSVARRGTGELFF. DNA of the CDR3: TGTGCCTGGAGTGTAGCCAGAAGGGGCACCGGGGAGCTGTTTTTT.

The V gene is TRBV5-8, the J gene TRBJ2-1, with D possibly TRBD1 on 5 matching bases. CDR1 is SGHTS and CDR2 is YDEGEE in the germline V gene. The CDR3 has 15 amino acids. V was pared by 4 bases and J by 3 bases, with 14 bases between. CDR3 in DNA: TGTGCCAGCAGCCTTAGGGGAATGGGCTACAATGAGCAGTTCTTC. This sequence encodes CASSLRGMGYNEQFF.

This chain links TRBV10-3 with TRBJ2-1; the match to TRBD2 covers 10 bases. The V segment lost 4 bases and the J segment 9 bases; nucleotides outside the gene matches: 9. Germline loops: CDR1 ENHRY, CDR2 SYGVKD. This CDR3 is built from 15 residues. CDR3: CAISVAGGAPSEQFF. For the CDR3, the DNA is TGTGCCATCAGTGTAGCGGGGGGAGCCCCCTCTGAGCAGTTCTTC.

This clone was picked up one time. The rearrangement uses TRBV30 and TRBJ2-5; D is unresolved. The length of the CDR3 is 12 residues. Trimming shortened V by 8 bases and J by 5 bases, and 15 bases separated the two germline ends. In germline, CDR1 is GTSNPN, CDR2 SVGIG (reference sequence). The CDR3 DNA sequence: TGTGCCGCAGGTGGGCCACGGGAGACCCAGTACTTC. Translating it yields CAAGGPRETQYF.

This rearrangement joins TRBV28 to TRBJ1-1; 7 nucleotides agree with TRBD1. The germline gives CDR1 MDHEN, CDR2 SYDVKM. V trimming: 6 bases; J trimming: 8 bases; junction bases outside the gene matches: 9. The CDR3 is 13 amino acids. The CDR3: CASSRPTGPEAFF. CDR3 bases: TGTGCCAGCAGCCGACCGACAGGGCCAGAAGCTTTCTTT.

The rearrangement links TRBV7-2 to TRBJ1-5, with unresolved D. CDR1 and CDR2 from the germline V gene are SGHTA and FQGNSA. Trimming left V 5 bases short and J 8 bases short, with 13 bases between. The CDR3 spans 13 residues. CDR3 region: CASSPTSREPQHF. The DNA for the CDR3 is TGTGCCAGCAGCCCCACCTCGAGGGAGCCCCAGCATTTT.

V and J are TRBV28 and TRBJ1-1, with D unresolved. The V end was cut by 5 bases, the J end by 3 bases, with 7 bases between. This CDR3 contains 12 residues. Germline CDR1 is MDHEN and CDR2 is SYDVKM. The CDR3 DNA is TGTGCCAGCAGTATCCGGGACACTGAAGCTTTCTTT. It specifies CASSIRDTEAFF.

The chain uses TRBV4-1 and TRBJ2-1; D ambiguous. This CDR3 has 14 amino acids. CDR1 and CDR2 (germline): MGHRA, YSYEKL. V lost 3 bases and J lost 0, with 6 bases in between. The CDR3 protein is CASSHPSSYNEQFF. The CDR3 DNA reads as TGCGCCAGCAGCCATCCTAGCTCCTACAATGAGCAGTTCTTC.